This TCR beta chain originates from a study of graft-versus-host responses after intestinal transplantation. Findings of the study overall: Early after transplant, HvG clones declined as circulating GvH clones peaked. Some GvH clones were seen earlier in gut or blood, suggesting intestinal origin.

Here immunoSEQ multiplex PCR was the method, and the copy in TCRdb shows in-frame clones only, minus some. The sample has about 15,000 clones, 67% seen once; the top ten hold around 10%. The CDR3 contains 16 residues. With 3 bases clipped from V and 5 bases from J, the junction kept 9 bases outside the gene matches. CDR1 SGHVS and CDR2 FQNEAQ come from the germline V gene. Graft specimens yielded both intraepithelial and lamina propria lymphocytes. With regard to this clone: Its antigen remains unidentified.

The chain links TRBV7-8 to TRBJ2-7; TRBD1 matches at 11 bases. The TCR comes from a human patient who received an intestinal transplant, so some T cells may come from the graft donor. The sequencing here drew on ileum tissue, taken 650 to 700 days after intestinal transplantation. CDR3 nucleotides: TGTGCCAGCAGCTTTTGGGAGGGACAGGGGGTACACGAGCAGTACTTC. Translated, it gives CASSFWEGQGVHEQYF.